This T cell receptor beta chain was profiled in a study of T-cell reconstitution after alpha-beta-depleted transplantation in children. In this sample, this clonotype turned up a few times. Trimming took off 6 bases at V and 5 bases at J, with 22 bases between the two ends. The CDR3 has 15 amino acids. Germline CDR1 DFQATT, CDR2 SNEGSKA (reference sequence). Researchers prepared the TCRbeta library using unique molecular identifiers, the study reports. TCRdb recomputed calls from the PCR reads with MiXCR, one row per CDR3 protein. This sample has over 400,000 distinct CDR3 sequences, with under 15% found just once.

The V gene is TRBV20-1, the J gene TRBJ2-5, with D unresolved. Material: PBMCs from the stem cell graft donor, obtained from the stem cell graft. The receptor's source is a human donor who donated a stem cell graft to a child with combined immunodeficiency. DNA of the CDR3: TGCAGTGCCACCGTTAGTGAGTACTACCCCGAGACCCAGTACTTC. Its translation is CSATVSEYYPETQYF.